The TCR beta chain under discussion was sequenced for a study of T-cell reconstitution after alpha-beta-depleted transplantation in children. Study-level findings and limits: By one year post-transplant, T-cell counts and diversity largely arose from T cells that were newly produced. Two months or so post-transplant, alpha-beta T cells reportedly derived from several hundred expanded graft clones. High day-60 TCRbeta diversity in some patients came from surviving recipient T cells and thymic progenitors.

Unique molecular identifiers were incorporated into the prepared TCRbeta library. One entry per CDR3 protein, called by TCRdb with MiXCR from the PCR reads. This table has 500,000 to 750,000 distinct CDR3 sequences, roughly 30% appearing once. CDR3 length: 16 residues. Germline V gene sequence: CDR1 SGHRS, CDR2 YFSETQ. V trimming: 3 bases; J trimming: 2 bases; junction bases outside the gene matches: 8. In regard to this clonotype: What it recognizes is unknown.

The receptor's source is a boy in the first two years of life with Wiskott-Aldrich syndrome, due to receive a stem cell transplant. The specimen was PBMCs, collected before TCRalphabeta/CD19-depleted stem cell transplant. V and J are TRBV5-1 and TRBJ2-5; 9 positions agree with TRBD1. CDR3 coding DNA: TGCGCCAGCAGCTACTTGACCGGGACAGGGCAAGAGACCCAGTACTTC. Translation: CASSYLTGTGQETQYF.